Listed below are T cell receptor beta chains from one sample, sequenced in a study of T cells in Graves' hyperthyroidism and ophthalmopathy. A single record per CDR3 protein comes from TCRdb applying MiXCR to the multiplex PCR reads. This sample has more than 550,000 distinct CDR3 sequences, with roughly 17% found just once. Material for sequencing was blood. The receptors come from a middle-aged man with Graves' hyperthyroidism. Both conserved end residues are part of each CDR3. D genes are given only for firm matches. Size tells how often a clone was seen (once, few, many) or the class of an expanded clone, and some rows leave it out.

clone size: few; J gene: TRBJ2-1; D gene: -; V gene: TRBV19; CDR3 length: 15; CDR3 protein: CASSIGLPPYNEQFF; CDR3 DNA: TGTGCCAGTAGTATAGGACTTCCTCCCTACAATGAGCAGTTCTTC
clone size: -; J gene: TRBJ1-2; D gene: -; V gene: TRBV7-2; CDR3 length: 14; CDR3 protein: CASSFKAGDYGYTF; CDR3 DNA: TGTGCCAGCAGCTTTAAGGCAGGAGATTATGGCTACACCTTC
clone size: -; J gene: TRBJ2-7; D gene: TRBD2; V gene: TRBV28; CDR3 length: 15; CDR3 protein: CASSSTGTSDDEQYF; CDR3 DNA: TGTGCCAGCAGCTCCACCGGGACTAGCGACGACGAGCAGTACTTC
clone size: -; J gene: TRBJ2-7; D gene: TRBD2; V gene: TRBV7-9; CDR3 length: 16; CDR3 protein: CASSLVGRAFAYEQYF; CDR3 DNA: TGTGCCAGCAGCTTAGTCGGGAGGGCCTTCGCCTACGAGCAGTACTTC
clone size: -; J gene: TRBJ1-2; D gene: TRBD1; V gene: TRBV2; CDR3 length: 13; CDR3 protein: CASRQGSSYGYTF; CDR3 DNA: TGTGCCAGTCGACAGGGTTCGAGCTATGGCTACACCTTC
clone size: many; J gene: TRBJ2-2; D gene: -; V gene: TRBV9; CDR3 length: 16; CDR3 protein: CASSVAGRLYTGELFF; CDR3 DNA: TGTGCCAGCAGCGTAGCGGGCAGGCTATACACCGGGGAGCTGTTTTTT
clone size: once; J gene: TRBJ2-2; D gene: TRBD2; V gene: TRBV20-1; CDR3 length: 18; CDR3 protein: CSARDRGSGGPNTGELFF; CDR3 DNA: TGCAGTGCTAGAGATCGAGGTAGCGGGGGACCAAACACCGGGGAGCTGTTTTTT
clone size: few; J gene: TRBJ2-7; D gene: TRBD1; V gene: TRBV7-2; CDR3 length: 15; CDR3 protein: CASSQTGQGPYEQYF; CDR3 DNA: TGTGCCAGCAGCCAAACGGGACAGGGCCCCTACGAGCAGTACTTC
clone size: -; J gene: TRBJ1-5; D gene: -; V gene: TRBV10-3; CDR3 length: 12; CDR3 protein: CAISESGDTQHF; CDR3 DNA: TGTGCCATCAGTGAGTCCGGCGACACTCAGCATTTT
clone size: few; J gene: TRBJ2-7; D gene: -; V gene: TRBV30; CDR3 length: 13; CDR3 protein: CAWSVNQGTEQYF; CDR3 DNA: TGTGCCTGGAGTGTAAATCAGGGGACCGAGCAGTACTTC
clone size: -; J gene: TRBJ2-1; D gene: -; V gene: TRBV10-3; CDR3 length: 12; CDR3 protein: CAISESGERQFF; CDR3 DNA: TGTGCCATCAGTGAGTCGGGGGAAAGGCAGTTCTTC
clone size: many; J gene: TRBJ1-1; D gene: -; V gene: TRBV2; CDR3 length: 10; CDR3 protein: CASYTSGAFF; CDR3 DNA: TGTGCCAGCTACACCTCCGGAGCTTTCTTT
clone size: many; J gene: TRBJ1-5; D gene: -; V gene: TRBV28; CDR3 length: 14; CDR3 protein: CASSSRKGRQPQHF; CDR3 DNA: TGTGCCAGCAGCTCTCGAAAAGGGAGGCAGCCCCAGCATTTT
clone size: many; J gene: TRBJ2-1; D gene: TRBD2; V gene: TRBV7-2; CDR3 length: 15; CDR3 protein: CASSLGTSGRGEQFF; CDR3 DNA: TGTGCCAGCAGCTTAGGGACTAGCGGGAGAGGTGAGCAGTTCTTC
clone size: few; J gene: TRBJ2-1; D gene: -; V gene: TRBV18; CDR3 length: 13; CDR3 protein: CASSPNGFNEQFF; CDR3 DNA: TGTGCCAGCTCACCAAACGGGTTCAATGAGCAGTTCTTC
clone size: many; J gene: TRBJ2-7; D gene: -; V gene: TRBV18; CDR3 length: 14; CDR3 protein: CASSPPGGIPEQYF; CDR3 DNA: TGTGCCAGCTCCCCTCCGGGCGGGATTCCAGAGCAGTACTTC
clone size: many; J gene: TRBJ2-5; D gene: TRBD1; V gene: TRBV30; CDR3 length: 14; CDR3 protein: CAWKLGTVQETQYF; CDR3 DNA: TGTGCCTGGAAGCTTGGGACAGTACAAGAGACCCAGTACTTC
clone size: few; J gene: TRBJ1-1; D gene: -; V gene: TRBV20-1; CDR3 length: 14; CDR3 protein: CSATAGYMNTEAFF; CDR3 DNA: TGCAGTGCTACGGCAGGATACATGAACACTGAAGCTTTCTTT
clone size: -; J gene: TRBJ2-5; D gene: -; V gene: TRBV20-1; CDR3 length: 17; CDR3 protein: CSARDNEFDRKQETQYF; CDR3 DNA: TGCAGTGCTAGAGATAACGAATTCGACAGGAAGCAAGAGACCCAGTACTTC
clone size: -; J gene: TRBJ1-6; D gene: TRBD1; V gene: TRBV2; CDR3 length: 15; CDR3 protein: CASSEAGQNNSPPHF; CDR3 DNA: TGTGCCAGCAGCGAAGCGGGACAGAATAATTCACCCCCCCACTTT
clone size: many; J gene: TRBJ2-7; D gene: -; V gene: TRBV6-4; CDR3 length: 18; CDR3 protein: CASSKPGPRHPSSYEQYF; CDR3 DNA: TGTGCCAGCAGCAAACCGGGACCGAGACACCCAAGCTCCTACGAGCAGTACTTC
clone size: few; J gene: TRBJ2-1; D gene: -; V gene: TRBV5-5; CDR3 length: 15; CDR3 protein: CASSFLPSSYNEQFF; CDR3 DNA: TGTGCCAGCAGCTTTCTACCAAGCTCCTACAATGAGCAGTTCTTC
clone size: many; J gene: TRBJ2-1; D gene: -; V gene: TRBV11-1; CDR3 length: 14; CDR3 protein: CASSLAGDHNEQFF; CDR3 DNA: TGTGCCAGCAGCTTAGCGGGAGATCATAATGAGCAGTTCTTC
clone size: many; J gene: TRBJ2-5; D gene: -; V gene: TRBV11-3; CDR3 length: 15; CDR3 protein: CASSLEGGQLETQYF; CDR3 DNA: TGTGCCAGCAGCTTAGAGGGGGGACAGTTGGAGACCCAGTACTTC
clone size: many; J gene: TRBJ1-1; D gene: -; V gene: TRBV2; CDR3 length: 14; CDR3 protein: CASSPGLWNTEAFF; CDR3 DNA: TGTGCCAGCAGTCCGGGACTCTGGAACACTGAAGCTTTCTTT
clone size: -; J gene: TRBJ1-5; D gene: -; V gene: TRBV4-1; CDR3 length: 16; CDR3 protein: CASSQGGSLGHQPQHF; CDR3 DNA: TGCGCCAGCAGCCAAGGTGGCAGCTTAGGACATCAGCCCCAGCATTTT
clone size: many; J gene: TRBJ2-3; D gene: TRBD2; V gene: TRBV20-1; CDR3 length: 18; CDR3 protein: CSARMKGLAGGPDDTQYF; CDR3 DNA: TGCAGTGCTAGGATGAAGGGACTAGCGGGAGGGCCAGACGATACGCAGTATTTT
clone size: -; J gene: TRBJ1-1; D gene: -; V gene: TRBV29-1; CDR3 length: 11; CDR3 protein: CSVEEGRRAFF; CDR3 DNA: TGCAGCGTTGAAGAAGGAAGGAGAGCTTTCTTT
clone size: many; J gene: TRBJ2-1; D gene: -; V gene: TRBV20-1; CDR3 length: 14; CDR3 protein: CSALRGELYNEQFF; CDR3 DNA: TGCAGTGCTCTGAGGGGGGAGCTTTACAATGAGCAGTTCTTC
clone size: many; J gene: TRBJ1-2; D gene: -; V gene: TRBV7-9; CDR3 length: 14; CDR3 protein: CASSLVGEDYGYTF; CDR3 DNA: TGTGCCAGCAGCTTAGTAGGGGAGGACTATGGCTACACCTTC
clone size: few; J gene: TRBJ2-1; D gene: TRBD1; V gene: TRBV7-9; CDR3 length: 15; CDR3 protein: CASSLTGTGRVEQFF; CDR3 DNA: TGTGCCAGCAGCTTGACCGGGACAGGAAGAGTTGAGCAGTTCTTC
clone size: -; J gene: TRBJ2-3; D gene: TRBD1; V gene: TRBV28; CDR3 length: 17; CDR3 protein: CASSFPPRDSHLGTQYF; CDR3 DNA: TGTGCCAGCAGTTTCCCCCCACGGGACAGTCACTTGGGTACGCAGTATTTT
clone size: -; J gene: TRBJ1-5; D gene: -; V gene: TRBV18; CDR3 length: 15; CDR3 protein: CASSPDRPPTQPQHF; CDR3 DNA: TGTGCCAGCTCACCAGACAGGCCTCCCACCCAGCCCCAGCATTTT
clone size: many; J gene: TRBJ2-3; D gene: -; V gene: TRBV7-9; CDR3 length: 15; CDR3 protein: CASSRDPGITDTQYF; CDR3 DNA: TGTGCCAGCAGCCGGGACCCTGGAATCACAGATACGCAGTATTTT
clone size: few; J gene: TRBJ2-7; D gene: TRBD1; V gene: TRBV7-2; CDR3 length: 13; CDR3 protein: CASSLTGNGEQYF; CDR3 DNA: TGTGCCAGCAGCTTGACAGGGAATGGGGAGCAGTACTTC
clone size: few; J gene: TRBJ2-7; D gene: TRBD1; V gene: TRBV3-1; CDR3 length: 15; CDR3 protein: CASSQARTGSGEQYF; CDR3 DNA: TGTGCCAGCAGCCAGGCCCGGACAGGGTCTGGCGAGCAGTACTTC
clone size: few; J gene: TRBJ2-3; D gene: TRBD1; V gene: TRBV2; CDR3 length: 15; CDR3 protein: CASSSQGEFADTQYF; CDR3 DNA: TGTGCCAGCTCGTCCCAGGGGGAGTTTGCAGATACGCAGTATTTT
clone size: many; J gene: TRBJ1-1; D gene: -; V gene: TRBV18; CDR3 length: 15; CDR3 protein: CASSPLGRVNTEAFF; CDR3 DNA: TGTGCCAGCTCCCCTCTGGGCAGGGTGAACACTGAAGCTTTCTTT
clone size: -; J gene: TRBJ1-2; D gene: -; V gene: TRBV20-1; CDR3 length: 12; CDR3 protein: CSARDNGYGYTF; CDR3 DNA: TGCAGTGCTAGAGATAACGGCTATGGCTACACCTTC